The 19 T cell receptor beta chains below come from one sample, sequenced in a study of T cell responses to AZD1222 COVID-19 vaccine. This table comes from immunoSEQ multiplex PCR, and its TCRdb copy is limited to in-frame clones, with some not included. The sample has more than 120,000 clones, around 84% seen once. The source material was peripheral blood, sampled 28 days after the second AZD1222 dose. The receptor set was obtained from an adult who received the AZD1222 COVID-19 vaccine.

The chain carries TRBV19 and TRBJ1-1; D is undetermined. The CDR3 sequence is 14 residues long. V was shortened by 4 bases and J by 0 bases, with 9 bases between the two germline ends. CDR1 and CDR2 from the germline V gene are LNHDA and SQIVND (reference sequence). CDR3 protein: CASSKAGVNTEAFF. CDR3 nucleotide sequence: TGTGCCAGTAGTAAGGCCGGGGTGAACACTGAAGCTTTCTTT.

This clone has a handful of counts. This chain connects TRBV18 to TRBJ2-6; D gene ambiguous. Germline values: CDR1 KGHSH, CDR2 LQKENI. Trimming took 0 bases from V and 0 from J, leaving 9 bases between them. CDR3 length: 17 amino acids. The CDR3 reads CASSPPIYDSGANVLTF. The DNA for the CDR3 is TGTGCCAGCTCACCACCGATTTACGACTCTGGGGCCAACGTCCTGACTTTC.

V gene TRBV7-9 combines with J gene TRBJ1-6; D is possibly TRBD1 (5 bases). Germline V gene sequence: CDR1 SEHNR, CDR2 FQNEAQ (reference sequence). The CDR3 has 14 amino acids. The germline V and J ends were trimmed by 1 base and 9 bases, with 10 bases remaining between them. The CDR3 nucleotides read TGTGCCAGCAGCTTAGAATTCGGGGGTTCACCCCTCCACTTT. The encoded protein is CASSLEFGGSPLHF.

The CDR3 loop reads CASSSVEGYTF. The CDR3 DNA reads as TGTGCCAGCAGCTCTGTAGAGGGCTACACCTTC. This rearrangement joins TRBV5-4 to TRBJ1-2; D uncertain. V was cut by 3 bases and J by 8 bases, with 8 bases left in between. This CDR3 is built from 11 residues. Germline V gene data show CDR1 as SGHNT and CDR2 as YYREEE (reference sequence).

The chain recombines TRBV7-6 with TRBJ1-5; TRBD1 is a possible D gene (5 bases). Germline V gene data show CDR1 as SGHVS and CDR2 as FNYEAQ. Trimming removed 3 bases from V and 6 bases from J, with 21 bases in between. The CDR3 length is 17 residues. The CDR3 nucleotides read TGTGCCAGCAGCTTCGCTAATCAGGGAGTTTCTCGTCAGCCCCAGCATTTT. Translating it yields CASSFANQGVSRQPQHF.

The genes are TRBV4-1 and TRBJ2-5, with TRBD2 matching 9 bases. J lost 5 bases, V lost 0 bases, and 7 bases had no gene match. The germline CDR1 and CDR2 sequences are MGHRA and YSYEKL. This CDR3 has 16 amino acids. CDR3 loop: CASSQDSSGLAETQYF. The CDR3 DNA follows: TGCGCCAGCAGCCAAGACAGCAGCGGACTAGCGGAGACCCAGTACTTC.

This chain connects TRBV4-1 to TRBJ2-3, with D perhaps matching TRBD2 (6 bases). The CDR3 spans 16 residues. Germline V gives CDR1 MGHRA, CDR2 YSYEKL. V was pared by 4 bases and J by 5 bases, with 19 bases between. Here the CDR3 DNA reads TGCGCCAGCAGCCTGCTGGGACGGGGGTTGGGAGATACGCAGTATTTT. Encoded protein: CASSLLGRGLGDTQYF.

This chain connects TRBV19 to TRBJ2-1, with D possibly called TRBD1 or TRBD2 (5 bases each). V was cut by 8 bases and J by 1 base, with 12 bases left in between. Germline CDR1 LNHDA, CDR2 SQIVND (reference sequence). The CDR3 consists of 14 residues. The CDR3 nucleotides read TGTGCCAGTGCTGTTGGGGGATCCTACAATGAGCAGTTCTTC. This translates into CASAVGGSYNEQFF. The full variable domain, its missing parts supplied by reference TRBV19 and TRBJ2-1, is DGGITQSPKYLFRKEGQNVTLSCEQNLNHDAMYWYRQDPGQGLRLIYYSQIVNDFQKGDIAEGYSVSREKKESFPLTVTSAQKNPTAFYLCASAVGGSYNEQFFGPGTRLTVL.

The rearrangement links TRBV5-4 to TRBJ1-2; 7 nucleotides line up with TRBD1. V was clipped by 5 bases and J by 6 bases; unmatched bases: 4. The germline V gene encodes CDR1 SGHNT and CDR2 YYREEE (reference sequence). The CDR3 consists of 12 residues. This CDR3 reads CASRMGQHGYTF. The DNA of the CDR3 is TGTGCCAGCAGGATGGGACAGCATGGCTACACCTTC.

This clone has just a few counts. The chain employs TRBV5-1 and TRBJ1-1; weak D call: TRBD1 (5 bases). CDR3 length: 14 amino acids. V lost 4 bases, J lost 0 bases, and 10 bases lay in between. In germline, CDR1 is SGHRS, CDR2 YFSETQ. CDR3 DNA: TGCGCCAGCAGCCTGGGGGGGATGAACACTGAAGCTTTCTTT. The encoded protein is CASSLGGMNTEAFF.

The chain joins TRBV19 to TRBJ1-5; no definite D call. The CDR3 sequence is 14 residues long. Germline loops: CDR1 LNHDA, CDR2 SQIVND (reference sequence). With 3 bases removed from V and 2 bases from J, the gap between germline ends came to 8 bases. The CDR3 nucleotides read TGTGCCAGTAGTATGGGGATGGGCAATCAGCCCCAGCATTTT. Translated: CASSMGMGNQPQHF.

In DNA, the CDR3 is TGCAGCGTGCCCAGGGGGGAGACCCAGTACTTC. This sequence encodes CSVPRGETQYF. The rearrangement links TRBV29-1 to TRBJ2-5, with 7 bases matching TRBD1. CDR1 and CDR2 from the germline V gene are SQVTM and ANQGSEA. The CDR3 extends over 11 amino acids. V gave up 6 bases and J gave up 5 bases; unmatched junction bases: 3.

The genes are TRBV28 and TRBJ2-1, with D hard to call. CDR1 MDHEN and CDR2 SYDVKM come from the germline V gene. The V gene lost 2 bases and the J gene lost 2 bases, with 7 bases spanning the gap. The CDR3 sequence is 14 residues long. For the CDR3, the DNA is TGTGCCAGCAGTTTACGTGGAGCCTACAATGAGCAGTTCTTC. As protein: CASSLRGAYNEQFF. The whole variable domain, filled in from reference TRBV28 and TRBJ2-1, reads DVKVTQSSRYLVKRTGEKVFLECVQDMDHENMFWYRQDPGLGLRLIYFSYDVKMKEKGDIPEGYSVSREKKERFSLILESASTNQTSMYLCASSLRGAYNEQFFGPGTRLTVL.

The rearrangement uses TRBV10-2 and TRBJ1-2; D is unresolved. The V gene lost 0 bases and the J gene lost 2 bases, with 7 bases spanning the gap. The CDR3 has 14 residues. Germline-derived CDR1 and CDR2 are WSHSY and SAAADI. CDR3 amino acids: CASSESTVNYGYTF. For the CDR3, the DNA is TGCGCCAGCAGTGAGTCTACAGTCAACTATGGCTACACCTTC.

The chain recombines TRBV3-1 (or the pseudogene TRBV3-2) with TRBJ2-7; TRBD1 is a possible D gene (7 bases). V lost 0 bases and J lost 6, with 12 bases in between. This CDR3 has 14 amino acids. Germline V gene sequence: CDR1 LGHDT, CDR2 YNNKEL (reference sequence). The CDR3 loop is CASSQEGGGSEQYF. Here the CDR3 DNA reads TGTGCCAGCAGCCAAGAAGGAGGGGGCAGCGAGCAGTACTTC.

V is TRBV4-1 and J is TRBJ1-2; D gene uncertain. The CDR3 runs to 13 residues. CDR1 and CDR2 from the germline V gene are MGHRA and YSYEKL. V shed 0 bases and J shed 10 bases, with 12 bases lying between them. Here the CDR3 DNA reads TGCGCCAGCAGCCAAGATAGACTCTGGGACTACACCTTC. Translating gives CASSQDRLWDYTF.

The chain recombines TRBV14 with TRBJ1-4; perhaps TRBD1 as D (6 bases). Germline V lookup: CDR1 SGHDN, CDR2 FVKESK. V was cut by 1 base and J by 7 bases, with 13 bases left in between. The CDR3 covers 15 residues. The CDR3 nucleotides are TGTGCCAGCAGCCAAGTCGGCAGGGGAAGTGAAAAACTGTTTTTT. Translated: CASSQVGRGSEKLFF.

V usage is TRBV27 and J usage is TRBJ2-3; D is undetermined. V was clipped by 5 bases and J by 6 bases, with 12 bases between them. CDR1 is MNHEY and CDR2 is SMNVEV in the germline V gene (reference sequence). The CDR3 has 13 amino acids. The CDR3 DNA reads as TGTGCCAGCAGTCCGCCAAATAGGGATACGCAGTATTTT. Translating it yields CASSPPNRDTQYF.

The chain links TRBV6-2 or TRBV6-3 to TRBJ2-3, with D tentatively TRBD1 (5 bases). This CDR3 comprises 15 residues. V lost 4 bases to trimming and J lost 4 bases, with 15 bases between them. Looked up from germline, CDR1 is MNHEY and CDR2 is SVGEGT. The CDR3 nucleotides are TGTGCCAGCAGTTCCATGGGAACAGGTGCAGATACGCAGTATTTT. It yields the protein CASSSMGTGADTQYF.